The sample holds one count of the clone carrying this TCR beta chain. What it binds is not known. Assay used: immunoSEQ multiplex PCR; TCRdb lists only in-frame clones, some missing. The sample contains nearly 80,000 clones, 84% of which appear only once. This sample stems from a study of OX40 agonist ivuxolimab in advanced cancers. Findings and limits, study-wide: With doses of 0.1 to 3.0 mg/kg, CD4+ and CD8+ blood T cells had undergone clonal expansion by week 6.

CDR3 size: 15 residues. The V gene end was trimmed by 5 bases and the J gene end by 5 bases; junction bases not matched to a gene: 9. Per the germline V gene, CDR1 is SEHNR and CDR2 is FQNEAQ (reference sequence). The chain links TRBV7-9 to TRBJ2-7; 10 positions agree with TRBD1. This receptor was identified in an adult with an advanced solid tumor such as melanoma, head and neck, liver or kidney cancer. This material consisted of CD4+ or CD8+ T cells sorted from blood, taken in a trial of the OX40 agonist ivuxolimab. The CDR3 is CASSPPGQGIHEQYF. The CDR3 nucleotides are TGTGCCAGCAGCCCGCCGGGACAGGGGATCCACGAGCAGTACTTC. The full variable domain, rest sourced from reference TRBV7-9 and TRBJ2-7, is DTGVSQNPRHKITKRGQNVTFRCDPISEHNRLYWYRQTLGQGPEFLTYFQNEAQLEKSRLLSDRFSAERPKGSFSTLEIQRTEQGDSAMYLCASSPPGQGIHEQYFGPGTRLTVT.